A selection of T cell receptor beta chains follows, all from one sample in a study of cytomegalovirus exposure and HLA in healthy donors. Here immunoSEQ multiplex PCR was the method, and the copy in TCRdb shows in-frame clones only, minus some. Here the sample spans roughly 150,000 clones, roughly 76% being singletons. The material sequenced was PBMCs. The receptors here all came from a male donor in good health and CMV-seronegative. Both conserved end residues are part of each CDR3. The order of the fields is clone size, J gene, D gene, V gene, CDR3 length, CDR3 DNA, CDR3 protein. A D gene is named only where the DNA matches it firmly. Size values are once, few and many counts, or a class for expanded clones, and some rows have none.

size: .; J: TRBJ2-2; D: TRBD1; V: TRBV10-1; length: 14; DNA: TGCGCCAGCAGGGACAGGGCGAACACCGGGGAGCTGTTTTTT; CDR3: CASRDRANTGELFF
size: .; J: TRBJ2-5; D: .; V: TRBV5-1; length: 16; DNA: TGCGCCAGCAGCTTGGTGTGGTCAGAAAACCAAGAGACCCAGTACTTC; CDR3: CASSLVWSENQETQYF
size: .; J: TRBJ2-1; D: .; V: TRBV4-1; length: 17; DNA: TGCGCCAGCAGCCAAGTCTTTTCGGGGGGCCTTCCCAATGAGCAGTTCTTC; CDR3: CASSQVFSGGLPNEQFF
size: .; J: TRBJ1-3; D: .; V: TRBV11-2; length: 14; DNA: TGTGCCAGCAGCTCTCCGCCCGAGGTGAACACCATATATTTT; CDR3: CASSSPPEVNTIYF
size: .; J: TRBJ2-7; D: TRBD1; V: TRBV4-3; length: 15; DNA: TGCGCCAGCAGCCAAGACAGGGGGCCGTACTACGAGCAGTACTTC; CDR3: CASSQDRGPYYEQYF
size: few; J: TRBJ1-5; D: .; V: TRBV4-1; length: 18; DNA: TGCGCCAGCAGCCTCTCAAGCCAAGAGCTCAGGGGAAATCAGCCCCAGCATTTT; CDR3: CASSLSSQELRGNQPQHF
size: .; J: TRBJ1-2; D: .; V: TRBV15; length: 17; DNA: TGTGCCACCAGCTCCCGAGGGAGGGGTCGAACGGGTAGTGGCTACACCTTC; CDR3: CATSSRGRGRTGSGYTF
size: few; J: TRBJ1-4; D: .; V: TRBV5-1; length: 14; DNA: TGCGCCAGCAGCCGGGGGACGGATAATGAAAAACTGTTTTTT; CDR3: CASSRGTDNEKLFF
size: once; J: TRBJ1-4; D: .; V: TRBV10-3; length: 12; DNA: TGTGCCATCAGTGAGTCCGTCGGGGAACTGTTTTTT; CDR3: CAISESVGELFF
size: .; J: TRBJ1-2; D: TRBD1; V: TRBV6-5; length: 14; DNA: TGTGCCAGCAGTTCAAAACAGGGGAACTATGGCTACACCTTC; CDR3: CASSSKQGNYGYTF
size: few; J: TRBJ2-5; D: .; V: TRBV6-5; length: 16; DNA: TGTGCCAGCAGTTACTCCCGAGAGACCGGGGAAGAGACCCAGTACTTC; CDR3: CASSYSRETGEETQYF